The text below deals with one T cell receptor beta chain. TCRdb independently ran MiXCR on the 5' RACE reads; one entry per CDR3 protein. Of approximately 350,000 distinct CDR3 sequences in the sample, 13% were seen once. The sample is drawn from a study of T-cell memory formation after mild COVID-19. The sequenced sample consisted of PBMCs or a T cell subset sorted from them (not recorded which). The receptor was isolated from a man younger than 35 who had mild COVID-19 (a few samples of this study predate the infection). Cell type and time point are not known.

Here the CDR3 reads CASSLRQGTDTQYF. The CDR3 DNA sequence: TGTGCCAGCAGCCTTCGACAGGGGACAGATACGCAGTATTTT. The chain couples TRBV7-6 to TRBJ2-3; TRBD1 aligns across 8 bases. V lost 5 bases to trimming and J lost 3 bases; unmatched junction nucleotides: 4. There are 14 residues in the CDR3. CDR1 and CDR2 (germline): SGHVS, FNYEAQ.